In its sample, the clone carrying this T cell receptor beta chain was seen a few times. Its antigen is as yet unknown. Multiplex touch-down PCR with TRB-A/B primers amplified rearranged V-D-J TRB sequences. Each CDR3 protein is one row after TCRdb ran MiXCR on the multiplex PCR reads. The top ten hold around 1.9% of the sample, which has 10,000 to 12,000 distinct CDR3 sequences, under 30% seen once. The source of the sample is a study of T cell repertoires in aging, cancer and after chemotherapy. Study details: Donors were grouped into six age bands spanning 30 or younger through 70 or older. Repeat sampling of healthy donors over several months to years showed clear clonal overlap. Findings and caveats of the study: Compared with age-matched healthy donors, untreated hematological or solid cancer patients showed higher blood TCR clonality. In cancer patients, declining TCR diversity with age involved lost richness and lost evenness.

This CDR3 region has 16 residues. V was pared by 1 base and J by 7 bases, with 11 bases of the junction left unmatched. From germline, CDR1 is PRHDT and CDR2 FYEKMQ (reference sequence). TCR beta rearrangements were amplified from peripheral blood genomic DNA. Material for sequencing was blood. The source of this sequence is a human donor in good health. This chain links TRBV13 with TRBJ1-2; TRBD1 matches at 8 bases. The CDR3 loop reads CASSLAPGGAFSGYTF. In nucleotides, the CDR3 is TGTGCCAGCAGCTTAGCCCCAGGGGGCGCCTTTAGTGGCTACACCTTC.